Each of the 6 T cell receptor beta chains below was sequenced from the same sample in a study of cytomegalovirus exposure and HLA in healthy donors (TCRdb year 2017). Receptor libraries were prepared by the immunoSEQ multiplex PCR assay. The multiplex PCR relied on a mix of 60 forward primers for TCR Vbeta segments and 13 reverse primers for TCR Jbeta segments. Sourced from immuneACCESS, this table was stored by TCRdb with only in-frame sequences that have V and J called. A share of the clones is absent; for the studies checked, an unresolved V gene accounts for under half, and the remainder has no known explanation. This sample gives fewer than 130,000 clones in total; under 85% of them show up just once. Around 6.6% of the sample goes to the ten largest clones. Material for sequencing was PBMCs. The receptor set was obtained from a man aged 25 to 45 in good health and CMV-seropositive.

J is TRBJ1-1 and V is TRBV9; TRBD1 is a possible D gene (6 bases). V gave up 4 bases and J gave up 0 bases, with 10 bases separating them. The CDR3 extends over 14 amino acids. Germline V gene data show CDR1 as SGDLS and CDR2 as YYNGEE. This CDR3 reads CASSTGTMNTEAFF. DNA of the CDR3: TGTGCCAGCAGCACAGGGACCATGAACACTGAAGCTTTCTTT.

This chain joins TRBV6-1 and TRBJ2-1, with 10 bases fitting TRBD2. The length of the CDR3 is 17 residues. Germline V gene lookup returns CDR1 MNHNS and CDR2 SASEGT. The J segment lost 7 bases and the V segment lost 3 bases, leaving 12 bases of the junction unmatched. The CDR3, as DNA: TGTGCCAGCAGTGATCTGGGGCGAGCGGGGGGGGATAATGAGCAGTTCTTC. Protein: CASSDLGRAGGDNEQFF.

This clone was detected only a few times. The chain couples TRBV10-2 to TRBJ2-3; maybe TRBD1 (6 bases). The CDR3 extends over 14 amino acids. Between the trimmed V and J ends, which lost 0 bases and 5 bases, there was a span of 9 bases. In germline, CDR1 is WSHSY, CDR2 SAAADI. The CDR3 sequence is CASSESNRVDTQYF. CDR3 bases: TGCGCCAGCAGTGAGTCAAACAGGGTAGATACGCAGTATTTT.

The V call is TRBV27, the J call TRBJ2-7; 12 nucleotides agree with TRBD2. The CDR3 runs to 15 residues. Germline V lookup: CDR1 MNHEY, CDR2 SMNVEV (reference sequence). With V trimmed by 5 bases and J by 5 bases, 7 bases remained unmatched. CDR3 loop: CASSPLAGGTNEQYF. DNA for the CDR3: TGTGCCAGCAGTCCTCTAGCGGGGGGGACCAACGAGCAGTACTTC.

This clone was counted at least ten times. V gene TRBV19 combines with J gene TRBJ1-2, with D hard to call. The germline V and J ends were trimmed by 6 bases and 0 bases, with 14 bases remaining between them. This CDR3 spans 15 amino acids. Germline lookup yields CDR1 LNHDA and CDR2 SQIVND (reference sequence). The CDR3 nucleotides read TGTGCCAGTAGGCTGAGGACTCTAGCTAACTATGGCTACACCTTC. Its protein product is CASRLRTLANYGYTF.

J is TRBJ1-2 and V is TRBV5-8; D possibly corresponds to TRBD1 (5 bases). The CDR3 covers 16 residues. Between the trimmed V and J ends, which lost 4 bases and 7 bases, there was a span of 23 bases. Germline assignment: CDR1 SGHTS and CDR2 YDEGEE. The CDR3 DNA follows: TGTGCCAGCAGCCCTAACGGCAGGGCGACCTCCTTTGGCTACACCTTC. It codes for CASSPNGRATSFGYTF. The full variable domain, completed using reference TRBV5-8 and TRBJ1-2, is EAGVTQSPTHLIKTRGQQATLRCSPISGHTSVYWYQQALGLGLQFLLWYDEGEERNRGNFPPRFSGRQFPNYSSELNVNALELEDSALYLCASSPNGRATSFGYTFGSGTRLTVV.